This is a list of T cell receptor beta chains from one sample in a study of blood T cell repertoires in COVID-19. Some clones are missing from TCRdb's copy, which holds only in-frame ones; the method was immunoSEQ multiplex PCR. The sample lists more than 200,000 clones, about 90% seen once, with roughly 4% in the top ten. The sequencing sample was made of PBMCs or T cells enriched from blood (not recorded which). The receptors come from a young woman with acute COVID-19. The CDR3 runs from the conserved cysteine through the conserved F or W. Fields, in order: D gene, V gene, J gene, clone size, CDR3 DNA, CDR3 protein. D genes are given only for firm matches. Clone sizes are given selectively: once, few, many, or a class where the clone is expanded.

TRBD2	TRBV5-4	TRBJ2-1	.	TGTGCCAGCAGGGGGACTAGCGGGGCTTACAATGAGCAGTTCTTC	CASRGTSGAYNEQFF
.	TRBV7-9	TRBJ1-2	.	TGTGCCAGCAGCTTAGCGGAGAGCTACACCTTC	CASSLAESYTF
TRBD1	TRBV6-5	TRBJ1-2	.	TGTGCCAGCACCATGACAGGGGGCACGAACTATGGCTACACCTTC	CASTMTGGTNYGYTF
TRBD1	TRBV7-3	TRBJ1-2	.	TGTGCCAGCAGCCGGGACAGTAACTATGGCTACACCTTC	CASSRDSNYGYTF
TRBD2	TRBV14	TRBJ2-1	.	TGTGCCAGCAGCCAAGACGTGGGGACTATATACAATGAGCAGTTCTTC	CASSQDVGTIYNEQFF
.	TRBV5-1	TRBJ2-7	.	TGCGCCAGCAGCCCCGGGACATATGAACCCTATACCTACGAGCAGTACTTC	CASSPGTYEPYTYEQYF
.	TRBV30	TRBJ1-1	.	TGTGCCTGGACAGTGTTTAGGGAGCGGGTTGAAGCTTTCTTT	CAWTVFRERVEAFF
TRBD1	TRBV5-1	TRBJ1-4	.	TGCGCCAGCAGCATCGGACAGGGGGTTGAAAAACTGTTTTTT	CASSIGQGVEKLFF
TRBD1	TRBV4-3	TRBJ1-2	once	TGCGCCAGCAGCCCGGACAGGGTCGGAGTCTATGGCTACACCTTC	CASSPDRVGVYGYTF
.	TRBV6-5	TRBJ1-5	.	TGTGCCAGCACCGAAAGAAGGGGATATCAGCCCCAGCATTTT	CASTERRGYQPQHF
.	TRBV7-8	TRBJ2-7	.	TGTGCCAGCAGCCCCGAGATTGGGGAGGGGGGAAACGAGCAGTACTTC	CASSPEIGEGGNEQYF
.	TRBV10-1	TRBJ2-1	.	TGCGCCAGCAGTGAGTCGAACCGAGCTTACAGGTACAATGAGCAGTTCTTC	CASSESNRAYRYNEQFF
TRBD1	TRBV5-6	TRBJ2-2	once	TGTGCCAGCAGGAAAACAGGGGCCGCTGGGGTTACCGGGGAGCTGTTTTTT	CASRKTGAAGVTGELFF
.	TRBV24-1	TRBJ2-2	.	TGTGCCACCACTAACCAATTACAGTGGGAGAGCACCGGGGAGCTGTTTTTT	CATTNQLQWESTGELFF
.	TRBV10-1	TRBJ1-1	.	TGCGCCAGCAGTGAGACGGTGAACACTGAAGCTTTCTTT	CASSETVNTEAFF
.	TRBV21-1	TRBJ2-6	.	TGTGCCATCCCCCCGGGAAAAGGATTTCCCTCTAAGGGGGCCAACGTCCTGACTTTC	CAIPPGKGFPSKGANVLTF
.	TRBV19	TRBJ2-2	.	TGTGCCAGTAGTATCGCAGGGAACACCGGGGAGCTGTTTTTT	CASSIAGNTGELFF
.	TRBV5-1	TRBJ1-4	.	TGCGCCAGCAGCCCTGAGTTGGGGGCGCGATACGAAAAACTGTTTTTT	CASSPELGARYEKLFF
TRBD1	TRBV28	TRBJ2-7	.	TGTGCCAGCACTGAGGACAGGGTCACCTACGAGCAGTACTTC	CASTEDRVTYEQYF
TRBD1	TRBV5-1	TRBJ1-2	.	TGCGCCAGCAGCCCTACCGGCCTCAGGGGGCATGGCTACACCTTC	CASSPTGLRGHGYTF
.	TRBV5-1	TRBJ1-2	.	TGCGCCAGCAGCTTGAACAGGGACGCTAACTATGGCTACACCTTC	CASSLNRDANYGYTF
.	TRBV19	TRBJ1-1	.	TGTGCATCAAAACAAAACAGGGAGAACACTGAAGCTTTCTTT	CASKQNRENTEAFF
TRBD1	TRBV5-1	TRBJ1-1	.	TGCGCCAGCAGCCCCCGAGTCCGGACAGGGGGTGAAGCTTTCTTT	CASSPRVRTGGEAFF
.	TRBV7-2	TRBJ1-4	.	TGTGCCAGCAGCTTTACAGGTCCCTATGCAACTAATGAAAAACTGTTTTTT	CASSFTGPYATNEKLFF
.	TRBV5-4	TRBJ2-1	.	TGTGCCAGCAGCCAGTTCTCCGGAGTGGAGAATGAGCAGTTCTTC	CASSQFSGVENEQFF
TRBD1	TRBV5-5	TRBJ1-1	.	TGTGCCAGCAGCTTCCAGACAGGGAGGAACACTGAAGCTTTCTTT	CASSFQTGRNTEAFF